This TCR beta chain is from a study of cytomegalovirus exposure and HLA in healthy donors. General observations from the study: TCR beta V- and J-gene trimming was later associated with a missense DCLRE1C variant.

PCR primers comprised 60 Vbeta and 13 Jbeta primers. Profiling relied on immunoSEQ multiplex PCR, and the TCRdb table lists in-frame clones only, not all of them. The sample has 200,000 to 300,000 clones, 80% to 90% seen once. As to this clone: Its antigen is undetermined.

Germline CDR1 SNHLY, CDR2 FYNNEI. The CDR3 is 16 residues long. V gave up 5 bases and J gave up 5 bases; unmatched junction bases: 6. The clonotype originates from a woman aged 40 to 49 in good health and CMV-seropositive. The sequenced sample was PBMCs. This chain joins TRBV2 and TRBJ2-1, with 13 bases fitting TRBD2. CDR3 in DNA: TGTGCCAGCAGTCCTCGACTAGCGGGAGGTAACAATGAGCAGTTCTTC. This translates into CASSPRLAGGNNEQFF.